This T cell receptor (beta chain) was recorded in a study of CD8 T cells in Susac syndrome. Reverse transcription of roughly 0.5 to 1 ug RNA was performed with random hexamers. From the immunoSEQ multiplex PCR reads, TCRdb called clonotypes with MiXCR, one entry per CDR3 protein. The data show more than 150,000 distinct CDR3 sequences, approximately 95% seen once. The sequence came from a human donor with Susac syndrome. Material for sequencing was CD8+ T cells from PBMCs.

In DNA form, the CDR3 reads TGTGCCAGAGGTGAGCCTGTCGACACTGAAGCTTTCTTT. Translated, it gives CARGEPVDTEAFF. The chain is built from TRBV6-5 and TRBJ1-1; no clear D. Trimming shortened V by 9 bases and J by 3 bases, and 14 bases separated the two germline ends. This CDR3 is 13 amino acids long. The germline CDR1 and CDR2 sequences are MNHEY and SVGAGI.